This T cell receptor (beta chain) was retrieved from a study of cytomegalovirus exposure and HLA in healthy donors. The CDR3 totals 14 residues. Germline values: CDR1 MGHDK, CDR2 SYGVNS. Trimming left V 6 bases short and J 0 bases short, with 9 bases between. Comment on this clone: Its antigen is unknown.

Primers: 60 Vbeta forward and 13 Jbeta reverse. Profiling relied on immunoSEQ multiplex PCR, and the TCRdb table lists in-frame clones only, not all of them. The sample carries over 150,000 clones, roughly 74% recorded once. Study conclusions and caveats: Segments of the TCR beta V type were, in most cases, productive about 87% or about 30% of the time in an earlier analysis.

This TCR was sampled from a male donor in good health and CMV-seronegative. Input material: PBMCs. The chain joins TRBV25-1 to TRBJ2-1; D not resolved. CDR3 sequence: CASRAKSSYNEQFF. DNA for the CDR3: TGTGCCAGCAGAGCGAAAAGCTCCTACAATGAGCAGTTCTTC. The complete variable domain, with remaining parts taken from reference TRBV25-1 and TRBJ2-1, reads EADIYQTPRYLVIGTGKKITLECSQTMGHDKMYWYQQDPGMELHLIHYSYGVNSTEKGDLSSESTVSRIRTEHFPLTLESARPSHTSQYLCASRAKSSYNEQFFGPGTRLTVL.